Each of the 18 T cell receptor beta chains below was sequenced from the same sample in a study of blood T cell repertoires in COVID-19. Sequencing was performed with immunoSEQ multiplex PCR; in TCRdb, only in-frame clones are kept and a portion is missing. Seen here are under 250,000 clones, about 88% observed once, and the top ten hold 4.5% to 5.5%. The source material was peripheral blood. The receptor set was obtained from a middle-aged woman with acute or convalescent COVID-19.

This clone was found a few times. J is TRBJ1-2 and V is TRBV3-1 (or the pseudogene TRBV3-2); D might be TRBD1 (5 bases). CDR1 and CDR2 (germline): LGHDT, YNNKEL (reference sequence). This CDR3 has 16 residues. Between the trimmed V and J ends, which lost 0 bases and 8 bases, there was a span of 19 bases. CDR3: CASSQDFRPGPRGYTF. DNA of the CDR3: TGTGCCAGCAGCCAAGATTTTCGTCCAGGGCCTCGGGGCTACACCTTC.

The table lists this clone with a count of one. The chain carries TRBV3-1 (or the pseudogene TRBV3-2) and TRBJ2-2; 8 nucleotides match TRBD1. J was trimmed by 4 bases and V by 6 bases; bases with no gene match: 4. Germline CDR1 and CDR2: LGHDT and YNNKEL (reference sequence). The CDR3 loop spans 14 amino acids. The CDR3 sequence: CASRQGVSTGELFF. In nucleotides, the CDR3 is TGTGCCAGCAGACAGGGGGTCAGCACCGGGGAGCTGTTTTTT.

The rearrangement uses TRBV4-1 and TRBJ1-6; 7 nucleotides match TRBD1. There are 15 residues in the CDR3. Trimming cost V 1 base and J 10 bases; bases outside gene matches: 7. CDR1 MGHRA and CDR2 YSYEKL come from the germline V gene. CDR3 amino acids: CASSQGGTASSPLHF. DNA of the CDR3: TGCGCCAGCAGCCAAGGGGGGACAGCCAGCTCACCCCTCCACTTT.

The chain employs TRBV29-1 and TRBJ1-2; TRBD1 aligns across 11 bases. J was trimmed by 8 bases and V by 6 bases; bases with no gene match: 17. CDR3 length equals 16 residues. Germline V gene data show CDR1 as SQVTM and CDR2 as ANQGSEA. For the CDR3, the DNA is TGCAGCGTCCCCCTCGTTGGGGACAGGGGGTTCGAGGGCTACACCTTC. Its translation is CSVPLVGDRGFEGYTF.

The chain recombines TRBV20-1 with TRBJ2-2; maybe TRBD1 (6 bases). The CDR3 has 14 residues. From germline, CDR1 is DFQATT and CDR2 SNEGSKA (reference sequence). Trimming stripped 3 bases from V and 2 bases from J, with 10 bases between. The CDR3 nucleotides read TGCAGTGCTAGTGTGGGACACAACACCGGGGAGCTGTTTTTT. It translates to CSASVGHNTGELFF.

The chain links TRBV2 to TRBJ2-3; D call uncertain. Per the germline V gene, CDR1 is SNHLY and CDR2 is FYNNEI. This CDR3 region has 14 residues. The ends were cut back, 7 bases at V and 0 bases at J, with 11 bases in the middle. The CDR3 protein is CASTPFESTDTQYF. As DNA, the CDR3 is TGTGCCAGCACCCCCTTTGAGAGCACAGATACGCAGTATTTT.

This clone was counted a single time. The chain couples TRBV6-5 to TRBJ1-3; no clear D gene. The CDR3 is 15 residues long. Germline values: CDR1 MNHEY, CDR2 SVGAGI. The germline V and J ends were trimmed by 6 bases and 0 bases, with 12 bases remaining between them. The CDR3 nucleotides are TGTGCCAGCAGACCCACCTTGAGCTCTGGAAACACCATATATTTT. The encoded protein is CASRPTLSSGNTIYF.

The chain joins TRBV5-1 to TRBJ1-2; 9 nucleotides match TRBD1. Losses at the gene ends were 3 bases for V and 1 base for J; bases not matched to a gene: 1. Per the germline V gene, CDR1 is SGHRS and CDR2 is YFSETQ. This CDR3 has 14 amino acids. CDR3 protein: CASSWTGDNYGYTF. In DNA form, the CDR3 reads TGCGCCAGCAGCTGGACAGGGGATAACTATGGCTACACCTTC.

This chain joins TRBV7-2 and TRBJ2-5; no clear D. V was clipped by 4 bases and J by 0 bases, with 3 bases between them. CDR3 size: 12 residues. CDR1 is SGHTA, CDR2 FQGNSA, per germline. CDR3 bases: TGTGCCAGCAGCTCGTACCAAGAGACCCAGTACTTC. Amino acid sequence: CASSSYQETQYF.

The CDR3 DNA follows: TGTGCCAGTAGTATCCCATCCTATGGCTACACCTTC. Protein: CASSIPSYGYTF. The chain carries TRBV19 and TRBJ1-2, with D uncertain. The CDR3 contains 12 residues. CDR1 is LNHDA, CDR2 SQIVND, per germline (reference sequence). Trimming left V 3 bases short and J 4 bases short, with 6 bases between. Full variable domain (rest looked up from reference TRBV19 and TRBJ1-2): DGGITQSPKYLFRKEGQNVTLSCEQNLNHDAMYWYRQDPGQGLRLIYYSQIVNDFQKGDIAEGYSVSREKKESFPLTVTSAQKNPTAFYLCASSIPSYGYTFGSGTRLTVV.

The chain has TRBV19 and TRBJ1-1, with TRBD1 as a possible D gene (5 bases). CDR1 and CDR2 (germline): LNHDA, SQIVND (reference sequence). The CDR3 is 14 residues long. V lost 3 bases and J lost 4, with 12 bases in between. CDR3 coding DNA: TGTGCCAGTAGTATTCCAGGGAAAGGCACTGAAGCTTTCTTT. It yields the protein CASSIPGKGTEAFF. Full variable domain (outside the CDR3, taken from reference TRBV19 and TRBJ1-1): DGGITQSPKYLFRKEGQNVTLSCEQNLNHDAMYWYRQDPGQGLRLIYYSQIVNDFQKGDIAEGYSVSREKKESFPLTVTSAQKNPTAFYLCASSIPGKGTEAFFGQGTRLTVV.

The rearrangement joins TRBV2 to TRBJ2-3; D might be TRBD1 (6 bases). Germline-derived CDR1 and CDR2 are SNHLY and FYNNEI. V lost 0 bases and J 0 bases, leaving 16 bases between the germline ends. This CDR3 contains 18 residues. The CDR3 here is CASSEAWGPRTSTDTQYF. DNA for the CDR3: TGTGCCAGCAGTGAAGCGTGGGGGCCACGGACTAGCACAGATACGCAGTATTTT. The variable domain in full, with the rest retrieved from reference TRBV2 and TRBJ2-3, is EPEVTQTPSHQVTQMGQEVILRCVPISNHLYFYWYRQILGQKVEFLVSFYNNEISEKSEIFDDQFSVERPDGSNFTLKIRSTKLEDSAMYFCASSEAWGPRTSTDTQYFGPGTRLTVL.

The chain has TRBV6-5 and TRBJ1-6; D may be TRBD1 (6 bases). The ends were cut back, 2 bases at V and 9 bases at J, with 17 bases in the middle. This CDR3 is 16 amino acids long. The germline V gene encodes CDR1 MNHEY and CDR2 SVGAGI. CDR3 sequence: CASSYRFLTQGSPLHF. CDR3 sequence (DNA): TGTGCCAGCAGTTACCGGTTTCTTACACAGGGTTCACCCCTCCACTTT.

The chain joins TRBV27 to TRBJ2-2; maybe TRBD1 (5 bases). The CDR3 loop spans 20 amino acids. From germline, CDR1 is MNHEY and CDR2 SMNVEV (reference sequence). V dropped 5 bases and J dropped 0 bases, with 25 bases sitting between them. In DNA form, the CDR3 reads TGTGCCAGCAGTCGCTGGGTCAGGGCGCTCGATTCATCGAACACCGGGGAGCTGTTTTTT. Translation gives CASSRWVRALDSSNTGELFF.

The V and J genes are TRBV2 and TRBJ1-4, with D hard to call. V was trimmed by 4 bases and J by 0 bases, leaving 12 bases between them. The CDR3 extends over 16 amino acids. Per the germline V gene, CDR1 is SNHLY and CDR2 is FYNNEI. This CDR3 reads CASSVLRTATNEKLFF. CDR3 DNA sequence: TGTGCCAGCAGTGTACTTCGGACTGCAACTAATGAAAAACTGTTTTTT.

The rearrangement links TRBV9 to TRBJ2-2, with 7 bases lining up with TRBD1. Germline V lookup: CDR1 SGDLS, CDR2 YYNGEE. V lost 4 bases to trimming and J lost 6 bases; unmatched junction nucleotides: 24. This CDR3 contains 20 residues. The CDR3 coding sequence is TGTGCCAGCAGCCGTCACCTACTGCTTACAGGGAAGGGGGCACCCGGGGAGCTGTTTTTT. Protein: CASSRHLLLTGKGAPGELFF. The full variable domain, in which reference TRBV9 and TRBJ2-2 provide the parts outside the CDR3, is DSGVTQTPKHLITATGQRVTLRCSPRSGDLSVYWYQQSLDQGLQFLIQYYNGEERAKGNILERFSAQQFPDLHSELNLSSLELGDSALYFCASSRHLLLTGKGAPGELFFGEGSRLTVL.

This sequence joins TRBV5-1 and TRBJ1-1, with D unresolved. Germline loops: CDR1 SGHRS, CDR2 YFSETQ. CDR3 length equals 12 residues. Trimming pared 0 bases from V and 7 bases from J, leaving 7 bases between. CDR3 nucleotide sequence: TGCGCCAGCAGCTTGGCCGAGGGTGAAGCTTTCTTT. Translated: CASSLAEGEAFF.

The chain employs TRBV5-1 and TRBJ2-2; unclear D gene. The germline CDR1 and CDR2 sequences are SGHRS and YFSETQ. Trimming pared 0 bases from V and 2 bases from J, leaving 14 bases between. This CDR3 contains 17 residues. CDR3 sequence reads: CASSLGQARLNTGELFF. CDR3 DNA sequence: TGCGCCAGCAGCTTGGGGCAGGCCAGGCTAAACACCGGGGAGCTGTTTTTT.